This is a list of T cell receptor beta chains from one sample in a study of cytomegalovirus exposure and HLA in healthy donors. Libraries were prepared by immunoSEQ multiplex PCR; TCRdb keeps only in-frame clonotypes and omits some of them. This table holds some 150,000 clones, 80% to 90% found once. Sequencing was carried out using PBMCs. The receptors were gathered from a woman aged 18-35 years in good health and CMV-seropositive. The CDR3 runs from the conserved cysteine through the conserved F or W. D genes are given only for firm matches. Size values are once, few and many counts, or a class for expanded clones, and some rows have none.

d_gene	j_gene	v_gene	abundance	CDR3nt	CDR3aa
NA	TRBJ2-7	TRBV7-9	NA	TGTGCCAGCAGCGATACAGGGCGCGGGTACGAGCAGTACTTC	CASSDTGRGYEQYF
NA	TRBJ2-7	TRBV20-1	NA	TGCAGTGCTAGTAGCCCCTACGAGCAGTACTTC	CSASSPYEQYF
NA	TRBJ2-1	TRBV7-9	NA	TGTGCCAGCGAGGGGACTCGGAACTACAATGAGCAGTTCTTC	CASEGTRNYNEQFF
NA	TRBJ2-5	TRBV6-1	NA	TGTGCCAGCACCCCCCGACTAGGGATGGAGACCCAGTACTTC	CASTPRLGMETQYF
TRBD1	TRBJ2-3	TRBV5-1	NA	TGCGCCAGCAGCTCTGGGGACAGCGTAGATACGCAGTATTTT	CASSSGDSVDTQYF
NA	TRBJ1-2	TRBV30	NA	TGTGCCTGGCGCGGCTCCCAGGGTGATGGCTACACCTTC	CAWRGSQGDGYTF
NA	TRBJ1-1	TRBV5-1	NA	TGCGCCAGCAGCCCCTCAGGGAACACTGAAGCTTTCTTT	CASSPSGNTEAFF
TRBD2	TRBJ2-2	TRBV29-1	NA	TGCGGCGCGGGGGGGGCCCCGGTAAACACCGGGGAGCTGTTTTTT	CGAGGAPVNTGELFF
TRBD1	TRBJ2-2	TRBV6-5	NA	TGTGCCAGCAGGCGCTCAGGGGGCGACACCGGGGAGCTGTTTTTT	CASRRSGGDTGELFF
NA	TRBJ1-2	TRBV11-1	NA	TGTGCCAGCAGCTCCCCGGACTCAGCTAACTATGGCTACACCTTC	CASSSPDSANYGYTF
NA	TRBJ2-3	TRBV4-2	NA	TGTGCCAGCAGCCAATCCGGGATATTCACAGATACGCAGTATTTT	CASSQSGIFTDTQYF
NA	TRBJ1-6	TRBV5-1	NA	TGCGCCAGCAGCCAGAGGGGGGGCGCGGGAGGTAATTCACCCCTCCACTTT	CASSQRGGAGGNSPLHF
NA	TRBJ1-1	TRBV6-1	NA	TGTGCCAGCAGCACGACAGGCATCACTGAAGCTTTCTTT	CASSTTGITEAFF
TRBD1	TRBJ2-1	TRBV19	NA	TGTGCCAGTAGCCCGACAGGGGACAATGAGCAGTTCTTC	CASSPTGDNEQFF
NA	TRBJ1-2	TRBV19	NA	TGTGCCAGTAGTATAAACCCCAGGGATCTCGGCTACACCTTC	CASSINPRDLGYTF
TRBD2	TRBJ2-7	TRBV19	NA	TGTGCCAGTAGTCTAGCGGGGAGTTTCTACGAGCAGTACTTC	CASSLAGSFYEQYF
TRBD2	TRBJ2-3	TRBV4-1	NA	TGCGCCAGCAGCCGAGATAGCGGGGGGGCCTCAGATACGCAGTATTTT	CASSRDSGGASDTQYF
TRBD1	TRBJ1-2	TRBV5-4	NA	TGTGCCAGCAGCTCGGAGACAGGGGGCGCTTCGGGCTACACCTTC	CASSSETGGASGYTF
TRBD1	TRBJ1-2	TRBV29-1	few	TGCAGCGCCCCGACAGGGGCCTATGGCTACACCTTC	CSAPTGAYGYTF
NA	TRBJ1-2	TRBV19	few	TGTGCCAGTAGTATGTGGCCAGAAACCCCGACTAACTATGGCTACACCTTC	CASSMWPETPTNYGYTF
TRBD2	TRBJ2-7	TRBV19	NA	TGTGCCTCAGCAGGGGTGGGGGGACTAGCCGACTCCTACGAGCAGTACTTC	CASAGVGGLADSYEQYF
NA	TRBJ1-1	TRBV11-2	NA	TGTGCCAGCAGCTTAGGGGGGGGCACGAACACTGAAGCTTTCTTT	CASSLGGGTNTEAFF
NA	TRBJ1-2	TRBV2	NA	TGTGCCAACTCCGGGTCCTACTATGGCTACACCTTC	CANSGSYYGYTF
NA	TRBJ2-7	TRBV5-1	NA	TGCGCCAGCAGCTTGGATTCGCGGACAGCGAGCTCCTACGAGCAGTACTTC	CASSLDSRTASSYEQYF
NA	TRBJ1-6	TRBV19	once	TGTGCCAGTAGTATCCAAACGGGGTATTCACCCCTCCACTTT	CASSIQTGYSPLHF